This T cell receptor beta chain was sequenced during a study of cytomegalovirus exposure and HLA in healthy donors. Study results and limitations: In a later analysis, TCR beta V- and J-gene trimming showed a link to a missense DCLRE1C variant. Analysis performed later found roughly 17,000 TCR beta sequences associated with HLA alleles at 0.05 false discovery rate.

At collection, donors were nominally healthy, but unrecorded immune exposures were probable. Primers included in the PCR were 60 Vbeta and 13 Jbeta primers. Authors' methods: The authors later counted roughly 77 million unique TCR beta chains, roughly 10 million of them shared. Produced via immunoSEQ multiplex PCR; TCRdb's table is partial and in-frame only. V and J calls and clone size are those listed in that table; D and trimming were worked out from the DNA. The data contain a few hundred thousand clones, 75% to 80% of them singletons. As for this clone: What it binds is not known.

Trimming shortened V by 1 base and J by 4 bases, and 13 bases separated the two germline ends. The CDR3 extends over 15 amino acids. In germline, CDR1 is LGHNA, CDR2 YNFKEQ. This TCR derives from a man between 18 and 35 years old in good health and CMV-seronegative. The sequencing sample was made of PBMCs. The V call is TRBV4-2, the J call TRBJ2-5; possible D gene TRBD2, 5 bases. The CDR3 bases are TGTGCCAGCAGCCAAGCCCGGGAACCCCCAGAGACCCAGTACTTC. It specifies CASSQAREPPETQYF.